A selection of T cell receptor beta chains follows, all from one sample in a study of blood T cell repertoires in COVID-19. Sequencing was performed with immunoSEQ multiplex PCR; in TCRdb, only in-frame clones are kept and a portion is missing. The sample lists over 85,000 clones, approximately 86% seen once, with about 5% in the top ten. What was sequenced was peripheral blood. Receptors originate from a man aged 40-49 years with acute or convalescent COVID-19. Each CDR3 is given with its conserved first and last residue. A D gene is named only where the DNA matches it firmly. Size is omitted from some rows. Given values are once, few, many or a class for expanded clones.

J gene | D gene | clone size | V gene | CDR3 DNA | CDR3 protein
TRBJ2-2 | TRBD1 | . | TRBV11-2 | TGTGCCAGCAGCTCCCCGACAGGGGTGAACACCGGGGAGCTGTTTTTT | CASSSPTGVNTGELFF
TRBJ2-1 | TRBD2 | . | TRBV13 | TGTGCCAGCAGCCGGAGGGGACTAGCTCATCCCAAGGGTGATGAGCAGTTCTTC | CASSRRGLAHPKGDEQFF
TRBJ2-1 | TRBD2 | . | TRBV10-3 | TGTGCCACTCTTCCCGGGACTAGCGGTAATGAGCAGTTCTTC | CATLPGTSGNEQFF
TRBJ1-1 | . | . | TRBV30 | TGTGCCTGGAGTGACCTGGGGCAGGGAGGAACTGAAGCTTTCTTT | CAWSDLGQGGTEAFF
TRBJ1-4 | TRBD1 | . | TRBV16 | TGTGCCAGCAGCGACAGGGTCGGAGGTGAAAAACTGTTTTTT | CASSDRVGGEKLFF
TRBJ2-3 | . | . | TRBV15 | TGTGCCACCAGCAGACTAGCTGGCACAGATACGCAGTATTTT | CATSRLAGTDTQYF
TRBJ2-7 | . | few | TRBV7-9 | TGTGCCAGCAGCTTAGGAGGTGTTCCCTACTACGAGCAGTACTTC | CASSLGGVPYYEQYF
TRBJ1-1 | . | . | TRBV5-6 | TGTGCCAGCAGCCGGGGAGGCACTGAAGCTTTCTTT | CASSRGGTEAFF
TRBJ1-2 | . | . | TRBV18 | TGTGCCAGCTCATTCGGACAAGAGATCTATGGCTACACCTTC | CASSFGQEIYGYTF
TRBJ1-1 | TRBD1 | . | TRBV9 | TGTGCCAGCAGCGTAGAACAGGGGGACACTGAAGCTTTCTTT | CASSVEQGDTEAFF
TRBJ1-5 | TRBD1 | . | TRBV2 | TGTGCCAGCAGCGCCCCGCGGGGGACAGGGGGCACGAGAAGCAATCAGCCCCAGCATTTT | CASSAPRGTGGTRSNQPQHF
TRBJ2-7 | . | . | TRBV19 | TGTGCCAGTAGTATTGGCGGGACTTCCTACGAGCAGTACTTC | CASSIGGTSYEQYF
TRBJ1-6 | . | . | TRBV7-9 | TGTGCCAGCAGCACCAGGGGTTATAATTCACCCCTCCACTTT | CASSTRGYNSPLHF
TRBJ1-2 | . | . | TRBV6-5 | TGTGCCAGCAGCAGTGACTATGGCTACACCTTC | CASSSDYGYTF
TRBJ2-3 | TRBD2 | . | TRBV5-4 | TGTGCCAGCAGCTCCGGGACTAGCGGGATCCTCGGTACGCAGTATTTT | CASSSGTSGILGTQYF
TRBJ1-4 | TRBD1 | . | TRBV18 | TGTGCCAGCTCACAGGGACAGGGTGATGAAAAACTGTTTTTT | CASSQGQGDEKLFF
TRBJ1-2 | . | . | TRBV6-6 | TGTGCCAGTGCCAGTGGGGCGAACTATGGCTACACCTTC | CASASGANYGYTF
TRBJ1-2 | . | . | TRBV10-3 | TGTGCCATCAGTGATCAGGCCTATGGCTACACCTTC | CAISDQAYGYTF
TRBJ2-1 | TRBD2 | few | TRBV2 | TGTGCCAGCAGTGAGGGACTAGCGGACACTAATGAGCAGTTCTTC | CASSEGLADTNEQFF
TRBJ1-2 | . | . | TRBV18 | TGTGCCAGCTCACCTCTCGGTCCGGCAGGGACTGGCGCTAACTATGGCTACACCTTC | CASSPLGPAGTGANYGYTF
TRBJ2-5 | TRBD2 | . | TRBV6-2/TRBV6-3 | TGTGCCAGCAGCCCTACTAGCGGGGGGTACCAAGAGACCCAGTACTTC | CASSPTSGGYQETQYF
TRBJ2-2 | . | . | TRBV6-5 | TGTGCCAGCAGTTACTCCAGGGGTACCGGGGAGCTGTTTTTT | CASSYSRGTGELFF
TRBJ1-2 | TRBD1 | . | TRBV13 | TGTGCCAGCAGCTTAAGTCGGACAGGGAGTGGCTACACCTTC | CASSLSRTGSGYTF
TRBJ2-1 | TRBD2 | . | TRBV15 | TGTGCCACCAGCGATAATAGCGGGAGGTGGGATGAGCAGTTCTTC | CATSDNSGRWDEQFF
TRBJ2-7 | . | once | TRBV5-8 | TGTGCCAGCTCCTGGACAGTTCACATTTCCTACGAGCAGTACTTC | CASSWTVHISYEQYF
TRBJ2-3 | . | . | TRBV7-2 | TGTGCCAGCAGTCAAATCGGGGGAGTCACAGATACGCAGTATTTT | CASSQIGGVTDTQYF
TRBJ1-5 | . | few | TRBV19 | TGTGCCAGCCGCTTGACGGGGACTGGGAATCAGCCCCAGCATTTT | CASRLTGTGNQPQHF
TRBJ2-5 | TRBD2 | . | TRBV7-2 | TGTGCCAGCAGCTTAGACCTAGCGGGAGGGGAGACCCAGTACTTC | CASSLDLAGGETQYF
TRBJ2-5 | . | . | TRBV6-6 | TGTGCCAGCAGTTACTCTCTCTCCCGGGAGACCCAGTACTTC | CASSYSLSRETQYF
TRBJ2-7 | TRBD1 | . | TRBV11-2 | TGTGCCAGCAGCTTAGATGGGGGACAGGGGATCGACTACGAGCAGTACTTC | CASSLDGGQGIDYEQYF
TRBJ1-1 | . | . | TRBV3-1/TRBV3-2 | TGTGCCAGCAGCCAAGGGACAGCCATGAACACTGAAGCTTTCTTT | CASSQGTAMNTEAFF
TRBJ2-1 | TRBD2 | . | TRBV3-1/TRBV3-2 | TGTGCCAGCAGCCAAGATCTTGTCCTAGCGGGGGGGAAGTGGAATGAGCAGTTCTTC | CASSQDLVLAGGKWNEQFF
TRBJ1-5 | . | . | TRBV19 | TGTGCCAGTAGTATTCAGGCAGGGGGCAATCAGCCCCAGCATTTT | CASSIQAGGNQPQHF
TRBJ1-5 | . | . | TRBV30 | TGTGCCTGGAGTTATGGTCCACCTGGGGCTCAGCCCCAGCATTTT | CAWSYGPPGAQPQHF
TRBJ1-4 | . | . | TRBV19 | TGTGCCAGTAGTATAGGACAGAATAATGAAAAACTGTTTTTT | CASSIGQNNEKLFF
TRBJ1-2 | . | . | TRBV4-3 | TGCGCCAGCAGCCAAGATGATACAGGGCGAGGTGGCTACACCTTC | CASSQDDTGRGGYTF
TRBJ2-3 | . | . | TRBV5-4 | TGTGCCAGCAGCTTGGCGCACAGGGGAGGAGATACGCAGTATTTT | CASSLAHRGGDTQYF
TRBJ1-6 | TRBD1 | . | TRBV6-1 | TGTGCCAGCAGTGACGTCTCCGGGACAGGGGGAAATTCACCCCTCCACTTT | CASSDVSGTGGNSPLHF
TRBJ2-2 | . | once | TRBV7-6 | TGTGCCAGCAGCCAGCCGGGCACCGGGGAGCTGTTTTTT | CASSQPGTGELFF
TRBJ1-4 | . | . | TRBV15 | TGTGCCACCAGCAGAGGCGGGACGGGGGATGAAAAACTGTTTTTT | CATSRGGTGDEKLFF
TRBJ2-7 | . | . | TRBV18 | TGTGCCAGCTCACAGTCGGCGGGAACCTACGAGCAGTACTTC | CASSQSAGTYEQYF
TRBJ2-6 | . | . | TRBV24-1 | TGTGCCACCAGCCCAGGGACTGGGGCCAACGTCCTGACTTTC | CATSPGTGANVLTF
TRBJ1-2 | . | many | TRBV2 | TGTGCCAGCCGAACCAGGGCCGGCTATGGCTACACCTTC | CASRTRAGYGYTF
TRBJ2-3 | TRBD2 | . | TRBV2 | TGTGCCAGCAGTGAACTAGCGGGGGGGATAGATACGCAGTATTTT | CASSELAGGIDTQYF
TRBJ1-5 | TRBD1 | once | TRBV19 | TGTGCCAGTAGTGGGACAGGAGGGAATCAGCCCCAGCATTTT | CASSGTGGNQPQHF
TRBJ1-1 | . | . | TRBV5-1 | TGCGCCAGCAGCGGGGAGACTGAAGCTTTCTTT | CASSGETEAFF
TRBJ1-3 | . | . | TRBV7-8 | TGTGCCAGCAGCTCCCATGGAGGGCCCAGCTCTGGAAACACCATATATTTT | CASSSHGGPSSGNTIYF
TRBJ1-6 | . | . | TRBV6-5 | TGTGCCAGCATCGCGGACAGCTCCTATAATTCACCCCTCCACTTT | CASIADSSYNSPLHF
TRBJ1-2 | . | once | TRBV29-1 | TGCAGCGCCGGGGGGGCCAGTGGCTATGGCTACACCTTC | CSAGGASGYGYTF
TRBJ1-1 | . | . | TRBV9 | TGTGCCAGCAGCGCCCGACAGGCCCCGAACACTGAAGCTTTCTTT | CASSARQAPNTEAFF
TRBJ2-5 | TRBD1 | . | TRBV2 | TGTGCCAGCAGTGGTGACAGGGGGGGAGAGACCCAGTACTTC | CASSGDRGGETQYF
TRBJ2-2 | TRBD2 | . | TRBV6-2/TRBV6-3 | TGTGCCAGCAGTTACCAAAACCCTTTAAGCGGGAGGAACACCGGGGAGCTGTTTTTT | CASSYQNPLSGRNTGELFF
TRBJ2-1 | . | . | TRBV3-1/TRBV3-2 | TGTGCCAGCAGCCCCCCCGGGTACAATGAGCAGTTCTTC | CASSPPGYNEQFF
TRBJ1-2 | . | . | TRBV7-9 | TGTGCCAGCAGCCCGGGGGGCTTGAACTATGGCTACACCTTC | CASSPGGLNYGYTF